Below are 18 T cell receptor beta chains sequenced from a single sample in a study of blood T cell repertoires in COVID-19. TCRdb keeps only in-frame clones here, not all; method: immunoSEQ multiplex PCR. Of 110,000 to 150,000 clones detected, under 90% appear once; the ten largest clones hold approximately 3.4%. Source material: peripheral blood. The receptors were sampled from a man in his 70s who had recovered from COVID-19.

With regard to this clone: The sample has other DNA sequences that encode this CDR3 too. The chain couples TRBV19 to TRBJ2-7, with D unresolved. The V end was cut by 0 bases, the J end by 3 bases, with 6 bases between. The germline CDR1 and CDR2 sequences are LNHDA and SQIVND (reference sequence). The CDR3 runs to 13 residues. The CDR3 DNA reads TGTGCCAGTAGTATAGATAGCAGCTACGAGCAGTACTTC. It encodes CASSIDSSYEQYF.

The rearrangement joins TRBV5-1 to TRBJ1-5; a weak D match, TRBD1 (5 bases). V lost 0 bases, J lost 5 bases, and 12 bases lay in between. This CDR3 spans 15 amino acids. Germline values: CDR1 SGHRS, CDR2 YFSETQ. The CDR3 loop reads CASSLASGQDQPQHF. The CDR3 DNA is TGCGCCAGCAGCTTGGCCTCAGGGCAAGATCAGCCCCAGCATTTT.

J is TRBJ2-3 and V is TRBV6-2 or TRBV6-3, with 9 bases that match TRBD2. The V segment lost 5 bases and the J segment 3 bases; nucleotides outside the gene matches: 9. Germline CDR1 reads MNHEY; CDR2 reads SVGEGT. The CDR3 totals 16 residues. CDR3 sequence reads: CASSTIAGVNTDTQYF. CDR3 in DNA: TGTGCCAGCAGTACCATAGCGGGAGTAAATACAGATACGCAGTATTTT.

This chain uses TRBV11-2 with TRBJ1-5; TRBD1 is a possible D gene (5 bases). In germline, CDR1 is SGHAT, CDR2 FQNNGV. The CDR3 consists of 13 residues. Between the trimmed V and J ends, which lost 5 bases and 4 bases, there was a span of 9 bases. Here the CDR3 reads CASSLTENQPQHF. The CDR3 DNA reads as TGTGCCAGCAGCCTGACAGAGAATCAGCCCCAGCATTTT. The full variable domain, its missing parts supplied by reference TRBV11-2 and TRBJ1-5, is EAGVAQSPRYKIIEKRQSVAFWCNPISGHATLYWYQQILGQGPKLLIQFQNNGVVDDSQLPKDRFSAERLKGVDSTLKIQPAKLEDSAVYLCASSLTENQPQHFGDGTRLSIL.

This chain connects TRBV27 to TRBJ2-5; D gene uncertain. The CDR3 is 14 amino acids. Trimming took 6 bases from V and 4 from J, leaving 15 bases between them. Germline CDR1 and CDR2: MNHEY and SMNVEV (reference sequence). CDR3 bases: TGTGCCAGCAGCCACGCGGCAATGGGAGAGACCCAGTACTTC. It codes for CASSHAAMGETQYF.

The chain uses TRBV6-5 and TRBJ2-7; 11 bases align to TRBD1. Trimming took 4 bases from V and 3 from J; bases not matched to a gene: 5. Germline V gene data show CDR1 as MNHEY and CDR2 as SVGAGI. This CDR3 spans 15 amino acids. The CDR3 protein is CASSSRTGGLYEQYF. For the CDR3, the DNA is TGTGCCAGCAGTTCTAGGACAGGGGGCCTCTACGAGCAGTACTTC.

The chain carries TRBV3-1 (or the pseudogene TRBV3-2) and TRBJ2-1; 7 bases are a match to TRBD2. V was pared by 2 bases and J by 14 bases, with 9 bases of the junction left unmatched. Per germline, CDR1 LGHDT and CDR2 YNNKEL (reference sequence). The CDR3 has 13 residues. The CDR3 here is CASSQSSGGMEFF. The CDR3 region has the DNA TGTGCCAGCAGCCAATCTAGCGGAGGTATGGAGTTCTTC.

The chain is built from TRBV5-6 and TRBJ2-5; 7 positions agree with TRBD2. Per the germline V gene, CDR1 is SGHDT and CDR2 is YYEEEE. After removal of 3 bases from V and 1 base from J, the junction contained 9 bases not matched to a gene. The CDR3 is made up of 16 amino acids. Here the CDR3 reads CASSSGPSGSQETQYF. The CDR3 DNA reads TGTGCCAGCAGCTCCGGGCCTAGCGGCTCCCAAGAGACCCAGTACTTC.

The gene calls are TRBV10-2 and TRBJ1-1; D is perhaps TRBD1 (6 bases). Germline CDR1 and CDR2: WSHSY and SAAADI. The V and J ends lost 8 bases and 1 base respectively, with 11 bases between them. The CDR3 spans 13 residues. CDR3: CASLGTTNTEAFF. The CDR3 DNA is TGCGCCAGCTTAGGGACAACGAACACTGAAGCTTTCTTT.

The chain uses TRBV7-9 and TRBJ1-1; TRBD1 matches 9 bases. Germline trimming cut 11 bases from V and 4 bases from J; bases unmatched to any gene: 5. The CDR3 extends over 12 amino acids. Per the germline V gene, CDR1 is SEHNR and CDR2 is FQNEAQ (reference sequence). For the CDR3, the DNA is TGTGCCTCCGACAGGGGGGTCACTGAAGCTTTCTTT. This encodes CASDRGVTEAFF.

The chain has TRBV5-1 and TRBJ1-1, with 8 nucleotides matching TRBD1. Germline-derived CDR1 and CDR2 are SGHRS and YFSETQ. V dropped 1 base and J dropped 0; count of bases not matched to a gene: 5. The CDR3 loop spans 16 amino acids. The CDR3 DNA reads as TGCGCCAGCAGCTTGCCCGGGACAGGAATGAACACTGAAGCTTTCTTT. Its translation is CASSLPGTGMNTEAFF.

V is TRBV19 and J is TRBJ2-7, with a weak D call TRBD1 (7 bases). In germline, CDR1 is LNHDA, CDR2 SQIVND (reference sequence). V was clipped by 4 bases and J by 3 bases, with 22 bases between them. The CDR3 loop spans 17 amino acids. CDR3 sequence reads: CASSRQGSLGGHYEQYF. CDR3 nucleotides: TGTGCCAGTAGTAGACAGGGTTCTCTCGGGGGACACTACGAGCAGTACTTC.

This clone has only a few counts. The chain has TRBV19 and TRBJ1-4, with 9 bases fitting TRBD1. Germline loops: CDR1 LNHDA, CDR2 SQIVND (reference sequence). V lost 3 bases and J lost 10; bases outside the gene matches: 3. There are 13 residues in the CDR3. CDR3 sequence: CASSMGQGVKLFF. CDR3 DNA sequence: TGTGCCAGTAGTATGGGACAGGGTGTAAAACTGTTTTTT.

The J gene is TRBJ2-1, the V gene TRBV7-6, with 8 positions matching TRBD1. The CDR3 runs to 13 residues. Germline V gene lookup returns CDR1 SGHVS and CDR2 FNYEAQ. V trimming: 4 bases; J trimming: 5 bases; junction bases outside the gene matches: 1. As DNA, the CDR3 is TGTGCCAGCAGCTCACAGGGGGACAATGAGCAGTTCTTC. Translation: CASSSQGDNEQFF.

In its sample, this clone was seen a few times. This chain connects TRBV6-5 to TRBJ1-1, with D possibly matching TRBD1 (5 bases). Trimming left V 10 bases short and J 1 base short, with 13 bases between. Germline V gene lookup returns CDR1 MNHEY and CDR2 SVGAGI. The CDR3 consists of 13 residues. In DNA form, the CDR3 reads TGTGCCACCCGCGGGACGTCGAACACTGAAGCTTTCTTT. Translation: CATRGTSNTEAFF.

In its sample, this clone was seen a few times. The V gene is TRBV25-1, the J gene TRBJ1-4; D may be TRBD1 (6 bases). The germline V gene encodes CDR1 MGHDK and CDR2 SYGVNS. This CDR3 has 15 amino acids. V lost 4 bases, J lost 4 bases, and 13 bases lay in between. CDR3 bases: TGTGCCAGCAGTGGAAGGACAGCTCATAATGAAAAACTGTTTTTT. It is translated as CASSGRTAHNEKLFF.

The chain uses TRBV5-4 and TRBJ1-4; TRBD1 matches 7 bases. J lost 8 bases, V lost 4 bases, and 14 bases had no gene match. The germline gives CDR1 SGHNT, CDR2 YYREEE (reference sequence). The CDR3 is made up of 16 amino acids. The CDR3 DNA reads TGTGCCAGCAGCCCCGGGGGCGACAGGGTTGGGGAAAAACTGTTTTTT. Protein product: CASSPGGDRVGEKLFF.

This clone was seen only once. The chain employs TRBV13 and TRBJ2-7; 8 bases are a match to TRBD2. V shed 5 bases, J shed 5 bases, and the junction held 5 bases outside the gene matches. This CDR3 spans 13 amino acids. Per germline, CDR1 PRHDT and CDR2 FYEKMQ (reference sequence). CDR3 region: CASSTGLAHEQYF. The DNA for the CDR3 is TGTGCCAGCAGCACAGGACTAGCCCACGAGCAGTACTTC.